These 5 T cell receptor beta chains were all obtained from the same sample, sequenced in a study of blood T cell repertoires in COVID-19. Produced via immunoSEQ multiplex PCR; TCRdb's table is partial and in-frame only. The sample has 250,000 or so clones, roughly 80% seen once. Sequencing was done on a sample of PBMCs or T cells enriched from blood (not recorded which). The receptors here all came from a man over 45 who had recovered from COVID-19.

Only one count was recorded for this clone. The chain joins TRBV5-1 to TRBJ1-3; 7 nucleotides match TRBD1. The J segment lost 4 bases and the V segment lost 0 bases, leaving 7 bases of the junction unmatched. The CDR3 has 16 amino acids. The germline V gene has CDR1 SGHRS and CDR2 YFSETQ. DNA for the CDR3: TGCGCCAGCAGCTTGGCACAGGGGATTGGCGGAAACACCATATATTTT. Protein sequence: CASSLAQGIGGNTIYF.

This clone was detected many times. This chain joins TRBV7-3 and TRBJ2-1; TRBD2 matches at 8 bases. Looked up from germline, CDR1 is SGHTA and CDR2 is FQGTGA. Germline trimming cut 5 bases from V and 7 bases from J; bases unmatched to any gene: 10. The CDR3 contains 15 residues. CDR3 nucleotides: TGTGCCAGCAGCCTATCCGGGACTAGACGGAATGAGCAGTTCTTC. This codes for CASSLSGTRRNEQFF.

CDR3 coding DNA: TGTGCCAGCAGCCAAGATGAGGGACAGGGGGCAGTGGAGACCCAGTACTTC. This gives the protein CASSQDEGQGAVETQYF. This chain joins TRBV4-2 and TRBJ2-5; 12 bases align to TRBD1. With 0 bases clipped from V and 5 bases from J, the junction kept 7 bases outside the gene matches. Looked up from germline, CDR1 is LGHNA and CDR2 is YNFKEQ. This CDR3 is built from 17 residues.

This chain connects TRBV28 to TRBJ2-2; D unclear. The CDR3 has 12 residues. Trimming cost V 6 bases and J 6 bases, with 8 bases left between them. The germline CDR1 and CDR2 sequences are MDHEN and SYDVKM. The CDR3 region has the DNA TGTGCCAGCAGCCTTCCCTCCGGGGAGCTGTTTTTT. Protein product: CASSLPSGELFF.

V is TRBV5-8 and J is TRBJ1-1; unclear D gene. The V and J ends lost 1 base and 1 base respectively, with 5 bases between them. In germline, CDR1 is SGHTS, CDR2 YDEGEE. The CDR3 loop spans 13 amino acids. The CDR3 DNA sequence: TGTGCCAGCAGCTTGCAGCGGAACACTGAAGCTTTCTTT. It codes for CASSLQRNTEAFF.